This T cell receptor (beta chain) was recovered during a study of T cells in Graves' hyperthyroidism and ophthalmopathy. In making diagnoses, clinical symptoms, serum thyroxine and TRAb, thyroid ultrasound and orbital computed tomography were all used. Around 10 ml fresh peripheral blood yielded the PBMCs. The investigators amplified TCR beta CDR3 regions from RNA transcripts. TCR CDR3 underwent first-round RT-PCR with the HTBI primer set. A single record per CDR3 protein comes from TCRdb applying MiXCR to the multiplex PCR reads. The sample lists approximately 480,000 distinct CDR3 sequences, more than 20% occurring once. A word on this clonotype: Germline and junction disagree at one end, which may indicate a read error.

This CDR3 region has 14 residues. The specimen was blood. The receptor was derived from a man between 18 and 29 years old with Graves' hyperthyroidism. The chain joins TRBV5-3 to TRBJ2-4, with no clear D. TRBV5-3 is reported as an ORF; its role is uncertain. The CDR3 is CASSLAPTGNIQYF. The CDR3 DNA reads as TGTGCCAGCAGCTTGGCCCCGACTGGAAACATTCAGTACTTC.